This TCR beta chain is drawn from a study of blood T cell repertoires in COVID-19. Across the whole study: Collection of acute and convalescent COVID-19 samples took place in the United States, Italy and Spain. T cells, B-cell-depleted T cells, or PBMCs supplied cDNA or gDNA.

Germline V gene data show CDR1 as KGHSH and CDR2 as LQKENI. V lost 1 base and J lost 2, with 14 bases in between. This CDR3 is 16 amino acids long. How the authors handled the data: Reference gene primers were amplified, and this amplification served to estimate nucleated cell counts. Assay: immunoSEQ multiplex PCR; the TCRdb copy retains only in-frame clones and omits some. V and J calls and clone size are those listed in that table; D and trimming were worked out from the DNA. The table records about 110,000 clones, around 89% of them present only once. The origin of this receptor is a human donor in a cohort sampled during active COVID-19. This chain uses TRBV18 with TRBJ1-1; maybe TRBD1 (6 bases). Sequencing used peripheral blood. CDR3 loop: CASSPLQGMGNTEAFF. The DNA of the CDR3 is TGTGCCAGCTCACCACTACAGGGAATGGGAAACACTGAAGCTTTCTTT. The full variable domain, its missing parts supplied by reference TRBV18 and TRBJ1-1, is NAGVMQNPRHLVRRRGQEARLRCSPMKGHSHVYWYRQLPEEGLKFMVYLQKENIIDESGMPKERFSAEFPKEGPSILRIQQVVRGDSAAYFCASSPLQGMGNTEAFFGQGTRLTVV.